This T cell receptor (beta chain) was observed in a study of cytomegalovirus exposure and HLA in healthy donors. Study conclusions and caveats: For cytomegalovirus status, the classifier reportedly gave diagnoses with high specificity and sensitivity. HLA allele associations emerged for around 16,000 TCR beta sequences in a later analysis, at 0.05 false discovery rate.

Notes on this clone: Its target is not known.

The PCR ran on 60 Vbeta and 13 Jbeta primers. Profiled with immunoSEQ multiplex PCR; TCRdb holds only in-frame clones, not every one. This repertoire shows about 130,000 clones, approximately 80% found once; its top ten account for 5.5% to 6%. V was clipped by 5 bases and J by 0 bases, with 10 bases between them. The CDR3 runs to 14 residues. CDR1 and CDR2 (germline): SQVTM, ANQGSEA. The sequence derives from a woman in her thirties or forties in good health and CMV-seropositive. The sequenced sample consisted of PBMCs. This chain connects TRBV29-1 to TRBJ1-4; D is unclear. The CDR3 DNA reads TGCAGCGTTTCAGTAGACACAACTAATGAAAAACTGTTTTTT. Residues: CSVSVDTTNEKLFF.